The present entry profiles one T cell receptor (beta chain) with its context. Its binding antigen is unknown. Within one base of it there is no much larger clone, and no base qualities were kept. These data come from a study of T cells in narcolepsy (dated 2018 in TCRdb). For the wider study: Patients with narcolepsy type 1 or type 2 (NT1, NT2) were enrolled in the study together with healthy control donors. To look for autoreactive T cells in narcolepsy patients that target self-antigens of hypocretin neurons (hypocretin, TRIB2), the study used TCR Vbeta sequencing to follow clonotypes in blood and CSF.

The study at large found these results: No sequences matching autoreactive T cell clones were present in some of the blood memory CD4+ repertoires from patients and controls. Patients and controls had comparable numbers of sequenced blood memory CD4+ clonotypes, averaging about 40,000 and 33,000, respectively. According to the report, autoreactive clonotypes were detected serially in the blood of the same patients and of different patients, but not in healthy controls. Plots that compared CSF and blood CD4+ T cell clonotypes from the same patient highlighted HCRT-specific and TRIB2-specific autoreactive clonotypes.

Memory CD4+ T cells were sorted ex vivo from peripheral blood of narcolepsy patients and healthy controls for TCR Vbeta sequencing. Library construction relied on the immunoSEQ multiplex PCR assay. This is the immuneACCESS table as TCRdb keeps it, with only in-frame sequences that have V and J called. A part of the clones is gone; compared with another copy, unresolved V genes explain less than half, and the rest is unexplained. This sample holds about 15,000 clones; over 75% were observed only once. More than 35% of the sample lies in the top ten. Compared with germline, V lacks 5 bases and J lacks 6 bases; bases without a gene match: 19. CDR1 and CDR2 were assigned from the germline V gene (reference sequence) as MNHEY and SMNVEV. The CDR3 sequence holds 19 residues, the cysteine and phenylalanine included. The entry retains the CDR3 DNA only, 57 bases that are in frame from base 1.

Sequenced sample: memory (CD45RA-) CD4+ T cells from blood. The cell subset or site label on this specimen signifies: memory T cells sorted ex vivo from peripheral blood. The chain was built from TRBV27 and TRBJ1-6; 7 of the junction bases match TRBD1. The sequence was collected from a human donor in good health. The nucleotide sequence reads TGTGCCAGCAGTCTTATATCTAATCCCGGGACAGATTTTAATTCACCCCTCCACTTT. Its translation is CASSLISNPGTDFNSPLHF.